Each of the 30 T cell receptor beta chains below was sequenced from the same sample in a study of blood T cell repertoires in COVID-19. Data came from immunoSEQ multiplex PCR; TCRdb stores just in-frame clones and leaves some out. The repertoire has about 180,000 clones, about 91% of them found once; the top ten carry about 4%. Sequencing used peripheral blood. Receptor source: a woman aged 25-40 years with acute or convalescent COVID-19.

The chain combines TRBV10-2 with TRBJ2-7; TRBD1 might be the D (5 bases). CDR1 is WSHSY, CDR2 SAAADI, per germline. The CDR3 loop spans 13 amino acids. V lost 6 bases and J lost 3, with 12 bases in between. CDR3 region: CASRDTTFYEQYF. Here the CDR3 DNA reads TGCGCCAGCAGGGACACTACGTTCTACGAGCAGTACTTC.

The rearrangement joins TRBV28 to TRBJ2-1; D uncertain. Germline lookup yields CDR1 MDHEN and CDR2 SYDVKM. The CDR3 has 14 residues. V lost 7 bases and J lost 5, with 15 bases in between. CDR3 amino acids: CASNSRRRNNEQFF. The CDR3, as DNA: TGTGCCAGCAACTCTAGGCGGAGAAACAATGAGCAGTTCTTC.

V is TRBV19 and J is TRBJ1-6, with unresolved D. The ends were cut back, 3 bases at V and 1 base at J, with 4 bases in the middle. This CDR3 has 14 amino acids. CDR1 is LNHDA, CDR2 SQIVND, per germline (reference sequence). The CDR3 sequence is CASSIGSYNSPLHF. The CDR3, as DNA: TGTGCCAGTAGTATCGGGTCCTATAATTCACCCCTCCACTTT.

The chain employs TRBV28 and TRBJ2-7; possibly TRBD2 for D (5 bases). V was pared by 0 bases and J by 3 bases, with 15 bases between. The CDR3 extends over 16 amino acids. Germline assignment: CDR1 MDHEN and CDR2 SYDVKM. The CDR3 DNA is TGTGCCAGCAGTTTATGGGCTACTAGTAGGGTCTACGAGCAGTACTTC. Its translation is CASSLWATSRVYEQYF.

This sequence joins TRBV29-1 and TRBJ1-2; D gene unclear. The germline V gene encodes CDR1 SQVTM and CDR2 ANQGSEA. The length of the CDR3 is 11 residues. The V gene lost 6 bases and the J gene lost 9 bases, with 14 bases spanning the gap. The CDR3 coding sequence is TGCAGCGTAGGACCGGCCGGGAGCTACACCTTC. Its protein product is CSVGPAGSYTF.

V usage is TRBV7-9 and J usage is TRBJ2-1, with a possible D match to TRBD2 (5 bases). CDR3 length: 12 amino acids. Trimming took off 8 bases at V and 7 bases at J, with 12 bases between the two ends. Germline V lookup: CDR1 SEHNR, CDR2 FQNEAQ (reference sequence). The CDR3 region is CASAPRGNEQFF. The CDR3 nucleotides read TGTGCCAGCGCCCCCCGGGGAAATGAGCAGTTCTTC.

The chain links TRBV18 to TRBJ2-3, with 11 bases identical to TRBD1. Germline loops: CDR1 KGHSH, CDR2 LQKENI. This CDR3 contains 16 residues. V lost 3 bases and J lost 2; bases outside the gene matches: 4. The CDR3 nucleotides are TGTGCCAGCTCACCGGGGACAGGGGGTAACACAGATACGCAGTATTTT. Translated: CASSPGTGGNTDTQYF. The variable domain in full, with the rest retrieved from reference TRBV18 and TRBJ2-3, is NAGVMQNPRHLVRRRGQEARLRCSPMKGHSHVYWYRQLPEEGLKFMVYLQKENIIDESGMPKERFSAEFPKEGPSILRIQQVVRGDSAAYFCASSPGTGGNTDTQYFGPGTRLTVL.

The J gene is TRBJ1-6, the V gene TRBV6-5; a weak D match, TRBD1 (5 bases). The V gene's germline CDR1 is MNHEY and CDR2 SVGAGI. V was trimmed by 2 bases and J by 10 bases, leaving 12 bases between them. The CDR3 sequence is 14 residues long. This CDR3 reads CASSYVREGSPLHF. Here the CDR3 DNA reads TGTGCCAGCAGTTACGTCAGGGAAGGGTCACCCCTCCACTTT.

This clone was observed once. The chain recombines TRBV7-6 with TRBJ2-4; D is perhaps TRBD2 (5 bases). Germline V gene lookup returns CDR1 SGHVS and CDR2 FNYEAQ. Trimming cost V 2 bases and J 8 bases, with 16 bases left between them. The CDR3 has 15 amino acids. The CDR3 DNA is TGTGCCAGCAGCTTACAAGGAGGCGAACCGGACATTCAGTACTTC. Protein: CASSLQGGEPDIQYF. The variable domain in full, completed from reference TRBV7-6 and TRBJ2-4, reads GAGVSQSPRYKVTKRGQDVALRCDPISGHVSLYWYRQALGQGPEFLTYFNYEAQQDKSGLPNDRFSAERPEGSISTLTIQRTEQRDSAMYRCASSLQGGEPDIQYFGAGTRLSVL.

The chain combines TRBV2 with TRBJ2-2, with D possibly TRBD1 on 5 matching bases. Germline assignment: CDR1 SNHLY and CDR2 FYNNEI. The CDR3 runs 13 residues. Trimming took 8 bases from V and 1 from J, leaving 8 bases between them. This CDR3 reads CASGQGNTGELFF. CDR3 DNA sequence: TGTGCCAGCGGCCAGGGGAACACCGGGGAGCTGTTTTTT.

This clone was detected once. The chain recombines TRBV19 with TRBJ1-1; TRBD1 agrees at 9 bases. J was trimmed by 4 bases and V by 2 bases; bases with no gene match: 11. The CDR3 contains 17 residues. Per germline, CDR1 LNHDA and CDR2 SQIVND (reference sequence). CDR3 loop: CASSIIQGAPRGTEAFF. The CDR3 DNA is TGTGCCAGTAGTATAATACAGGGGGCGCCCCGAGGCACTGAAGCTTTCTTT.

This sequence joins TRBV30 and TRBJ2-7; D is unclear. Germline-derived CDR1 and CDR2 are GTSNPN and SVGIG (reference sequence). The CDR3 is made up of 13 amino acids. V lost 0 bases to trimming and J lost 6 bases, with 12 bases between them. The CDR3 nucleotides read TGTGCCTGGAGTGTACGCCTATCCGGCGAGCAGTACTTC. Its translation is CAWSVRLSGEQYF. The entire variable domain, with the rest obtained from reference TRBV30 and TRBJ2-7, is as follows: SQTIHQWPATLVQPVGSPLSLECTVEGTSNPNLYWYRQAAGRGLQLLFYSVGIGQISSEVPQNLSASRPQDRQFILSSKKLLLSDSGFYLCAWSVRLSGEQYFGPGTRLTVT.

The V call is TRBV27, the J call TRBJ1-3; D remains unclear. There are 15 residues in the CDR3. The V end was cut by 6 bases, the J end by 4 bases, with 16 bases between. CDR1 MNHEY and CDR2 SMNVEV come from the germline V gene (reference sequence). This chain's CDR3 is CASRRGPGKGNTIYF. CDR3 sequence (DNA): TGTGCCAGCAGGCGCGGGCCAGGAAAAGGAAACACCATATATTTT.

In the case of this clone: The junction shows a germline mismatch at one end, possibly a read error. The CDR3 DNA is TGTGCCAGCATGACCGGGGCGGGAGCCTCCCCTCCCGACTTC. This gives the protein CASMTGAGASPPDF. The chain joins TRBV6-5 to TRBJ2-7; the match to TRBD2 covers 7 bases. This CDR3 has 14 residues. CDR1 is MNHEY and CDR2 is SVGAGI in the germline V gene.

This clone was observed a few times. This chain joins TRBV28 and TRBJ1-4; 7 bases map to TRBD1. Trimming took 3 bases from V and 11 from J; bases not matched to a gene: 9. CDR1 MDHEN and CDR2 SYDVKM come from the germline V gene. The length of the CDR3 is 14 residues. Here the CDR3 reads CASSFGQEPDKLFF. The CDR3 DNA is TGTGCCAGCAGTTTCGGACAGGAACCCGACAAACTGTTTTTT.

In DNA form, the CDR3 reads TGCAGCGTTAGGGTTGGAGGGCGGGGATTCTTT. Protein: CSVRVGGRGFF. This chain links TRBV29-1 with TRBJ1-1; no definite D call. The germline CDR1 and CDR2 sequences are SQVTM and ANQGSEA. CDR3 size: 11 residues. The V gene lost 5 bases and the J gene lost 14 bases, with 18 bases spanning the gap.

There are a few counts of this clone. The rearrangement joins TRBV6-5 to TRBJ2-7; possibly TRBD1 for D (6 bases). The CDR3 is 13 residues long. With 7 bases removed from V and 6 bases from J, the gap between germline ends came to 16 bases. Germline lookup yields CDR1 MNHEY and CDR2 SVGAGI. The CDR3 DNA reads TGTGCCAGCAATATCAGGGGAGAAGGCGAGCAGTACTTC. Translated: CASNIRGEGEQYF.

The V and J genes are TRBV5-6 and TRBJ2-1; tentative D call: TRBD1 (5 bases). Germline CDR1 is SGHDT and CDR2 is YYEEEE. Deletions cut 4 bases from V and 5 bases from J, with 16 bases between. CDR3 length: 15 amino acids. The CDR3 nucleotides read TGTGCCAGCAGCGGCCTCGACAGTACCAACAATGAGCAGTTCTTC. Residues: CASSGLDSTNNEQFF.

The rearrangement joins TRBV11-3 to TRBJ2-3; possibly TRBD1 for D (6 bases). Germline V gives CDR1 SGHNT, CDR2 YENEEA. The CDR3 totals 14 residues. The V gene lost 5 bases and the J gene lost 3 bases, with 12 bases spanning the gap. CDR3 region: CASSQTGMTDTQYF. CDR3 sequence (DNA): TGTGCCAGCAGCCAAACAGGGATGACAGATACGCAGTATTTT.

This chain uses TRBV29-1 with TRBJ2-3; the D is unclear. CDR1 and CDR2 (germline): SQVTM, ANQGSEA. The CDR3 covers 12 residues. Trimming took off 4 bases at V and 0 bases at J, with 5 bases between the two ends. The CDR3 loop reads CSVGQSTDTQYF. The CDR3 DNA reads TGCAGCGTTGGGCAGAGCACAGATACGCAGTATTTT.

Regarding this clone: Within the sample, other DNA sequences also encode this same CDR3. The chain joins TRBV29-1 to TRBJ2-7; D might be TRBD1 (6 bases). This CDR3 is built from 11 residues. The germline V and J ends were trimmed by 4 bases and 6 bases, with 10 bases remaining between them. Looked up from germline, CDR1 is SQVTM and CDR2 is ANQGSEA. The CDR3 DNA sequence: TGCAGCGTTGTGCAGGGGTCCGAGCAGTACTTC. Amino acid sequence: CSVVQGSEQYF.

This chain connects TRBV29-1 to TRBJ2-1, with 10 bases matching TRBD2. CDR3 length equals 13 residues. Per germline, CDR1 SQVTM and CDR2 ANQGSEA. V shed 7 bases and J 9 bases; nucleotides not matched to a gene: 9. DNA of the CDR3: TGCAGCGGGAGCGGGAGGGCCCTAGGTGAGCAGTTCTTC. This sequence encodes CSGSGRALGEQFF.

The CDR3 DNA sequence: TGCAGCGTTACAGGGCACGGCGAGCAGTACTTC. Encoded protein: CSVTGHGEQYF. The gene calls are TRBV29-1 and TRBJ2-7, with D possibly being TRBD1 (6 bases). Germline lookup yields CDR1 SQVTM and CDR2 ANQGSEA. V was cut by 5 bases and J by 6 bases, with 11 bases left in between. The CDR3 has 11 amino acids.

The CDR3 spells CASSLDTVVVPLHF. CDR3 in DNA: TGTGCCAGCAGCTTAGATACGGTAGTGGTACCCCTCCACTTT. The genes are TRBV11-2 and TRBJ1-6; D not certain. CDR3 length: 14 amino acids. Germline-derived CDR1 and CDR2 are SGHAT and FQNNGV. V was cut by 0 bases and J by 12 bases, with 12 bases left in between.

This clone showed up just once. V and J are TRBV2 and TRBJ1-2; TRBD1 matches 7 bases. CDR1 is SNHLY and CDR2 is FYNNEI in the germline V gene. Trimming cost V 0 bases and J 4 bases; bases outside gene matches: 5. CDR3 length: 15 amino acids. The CDR3 region has the DNA TGTGCCAGCAGTGAAGCACAGGGGTCGGGCTATGGCTACACCTTC. Its protein is CASSEAQGSGYGYTF. The whole variable domain, filled in from reference TRBV2 and TRBJ1-2, reads EPEVTQTPSHQVTQMGQEVILRCVPISNHLYFYWYRQILGQKVEFLVSFYNNEISEKSEIFDDQFSVERPDGSNFTLKIRSTKLEDSAMYFCASSEAQGSGYGYTFGSGTRLTVV.

The gene calls are TRBV5-8 and TRBJ1-4; 8 nucleotides align to TRBD1. The CDR3 spans 15 residues. CDR1 and CDR2 (germline): SGHTS, YDEGEE. V trimming: 4 bases; J trimming: 5 bases; junction bases outside the gene matches: 7. CDR3 in DNA: TGTGCCAGCAGCCCGGGACAGGCACCCAATGAAAAACTGTTTTTT. Its protein is CASSPGQAPNEKLFF.

This clone has more than one count but fewer than ten. This chain joins TRBV3-1 (or the pseudogene TRBV3-2) and TRBJ2-7, with D possibly being TRBD2 (6 bases). V was shortened by 4 bases and J by 4 bases, with 11 bases between the two germline ends. Germline V CDR1 and CDR2: LGHDT, YNNKEL (reference sequence). The CDR3 runs to 13 residues. The CDR3 DNA is TGTGCCAGCAGCCGAAGGGACTTTTACGAGCAGTACTTC. Its translation is CASSRRDFYEQYF.

This chain uses TRBV11-3 with TRBJ2-7; 11 nucleotides align to TRBD2. The CDR3 consists of 18 residues. Germline-derived CDR1 and CDR2 are SGHNT and YENEEA. CDR3 protein: CAPPGLAEPVDYSYEQYF. CDR3 DNA sequence: TGTGCACCACCGGGACTAGCGGAGCCCGTAGACTACTCCTACGAGCAGTACTTC.

V is TRBV18 and J is TRBJ1-1; 8 nucleotides line up with TRBD1. Losses at the gene ends were 5 bases for V and 7 bases for J; bases not matched to a gene: 9. Germline V gene data show CDR1 as KGHSH and CDR2 as LQKENI. This CDR3 is built from 14 residues. In nucleotides, the CDR3 is TGTGCCAGCTCAACAACAGGGGGGGGAAATGAAGCTTTCTTT. Protein sequence: CASSTTGGGNEAFF.

The chain uses TRBV28 and TRBJ1-5; 8 bases are shared with TRBD1. The CDR3 contains 16 residues. Germline-derived CDR1 and CDR2 are MDHEN and SYDVKM. The junction had 15 bases not matched to a gene; V was cut back by 8 bases and J by 6 bases. Here the CDR3 DNA reads TGTGCCAGCGCGAGGGCCGGACAGGGTGAACTTCAGCCCCAGCATTTT. It codes for CASARAGQGELQPQHF.